Sequencing of this T cell receptor (beta chain) was carried out in a study of technical replicates of blood from a few donors. Data came from immunoSEQ multiplex PCR; TCRdb stores just in-frame clones and leaves some out. This table has over 65,000 clones, around 94% appearing once. CDR3 size: 16 residues. The V and J ends lost 6 bases and 6 bases respectively, with 21 bases between them. Looked up from germline, CDR1 is SNHLY and CDR2 is FYNNEI. The sample comprised T cells isolated from PBMCs. The chain combines TRBV2 with TRBJ2-1; D possibly corresponds to TRBD1 (5 bases). The sequence came from a human donor in good health. CDR3 sequence: CASRRFPRVAVNEQFF. In DNA form, the CDR3 reads TGTGCCAGCAGGAGGTTCCCCAGGGTAGCCGTCAATGAGCAGTTCTTC.